Listed below are T cell receptor beta chains from one sample, sequenced in a study of blood T cells in healthy people across ages. MiXCR, applied by TCRdb to the 5' RACE reads, yields one record per CDR3 protein. Of more than 1,400,000 distinct CDR3 sequences in the sample, roughly 40% are singletons; the top ten hold under 8%. Sequenced material: blood. These TCRs come from a woman aged 18 to 35 in good health. Both conserved end residues are part of each CDR3. A D gene is named only where the DNA matches it firmly. Clone size is given for some rows only: seen once, a few or many times, or a class if the clone is expanded.

V,J,D,size,CDR3,DNA
TRBV7-2,TRBJ2-7,NA,few,CASSFQGKGYEQYF,TGTGCCAGCAGCTTCCAGGGGAAGGGCTACGAGCAGTACTTC
TRBV24-1,TRBJ2-7,NA,NA,CATSDFVDSAYEQYF,TGTGCCACCAGTGATTTTGTGGACAGCGCCTACGAGCAGTACTTC
TRBV3-1,TRBJ2-5,NA,many,CASSQDWGERQQYF,TGTGCCAGCAGCCAAGATTGGGGGGAGCGTCAGCAGTACTTC
TRBV6-5,TRBJ1-2,NA,NA,CASSPGAVIGYTF,TGTGCCAGCAGCCCCGGGGCCGTAATAGGCTACACCTTC
TRBV11-3,TRBJ2-5,TRBD2,few,CASSLGGLAGEETQYF,TGTGCCAGCAGCTTGGGGGGGCTAGCGGGAGAAGAGACCCAGTACTTC
TRBV7-2,TRBJ2-3,TRBD2,many,CASSRRLADTDTQYF,TGTGCCAGCAGCAGACGACTAGCGGACACAGATACGCAGTATTTT
TRBV6-6,TRBJ1-2,TRBD1,NA,CASSYTTGGRYTF,TGTGCCAGCAGTTACACGACAGGGGGCCGCTACACCTTC
TRBV27,TRBJ2-1,TRBD2,NA,CASSSPLPGTSGRAYNNEQFF,TGTGCCAGCAGTTCCCCGCTTCCCGGGACTAGCGGGAGGGCCTATAACAATGAGCAGTTCTTC
TRBV2,TRBJ2-5,TRBD1,NA,CASRGTGSETQYF,TGTGCCAGCAGAGGGACAGGTTCCGAGACCCAGTACTTC
TRBV20-1,TRBJ2-7,TRBD2,NA,CSAVRAGMGEQYF,TGCAGTGCTGTCAGAGCGGGAATGGGTGAGCAGTACTTC
TRBV7-8,TRBJ2-1,NA,few,CASSLETFNLNEQFF,TGTGCCAGCAGCTTAGAGACTTTTAACCTCAATGAGCAGTTCTTC
TRBV29-1,TRBJ2-1,NA,few,CSVEDRARGHNEQFF,TGCAGCGTTGAAGATCGGGCCAGGGGCCACAATGAGCAGTTCTTC
TRBV4-1,TRBJ1-1,NA,NA,CASSQFRRTVNTEAFF,TGCGCCAGCAGCCAATTTCGACGGACAGTGAACACTGAAGCTTTCTTT
TRBV20-1,TRBJ1-1,TRBD1,NA,CSADRGRTGAFF,TGCAGTGCCGACAGGGGGCGGACTGGAGCTTTCTTT
TRBV14,TRBJ1-3,NA,NA,CASSRAGNTIYF,TGTGCCAGCAGCCGGGCGGGAAACACCATATATTTT
TRBV7-9,TRBJ2-5,NA,NA,CASVGAGQETQYF,TGTGCCAGCGTCGGAGCAGGCCAAGAGACCCAGTACTTC
TRBV3-1,TRBJ2-1,TRBD1,NA,CASSQETGFNEQFF,TGTGCCAGCAGCCAGGAGACAGGGTTCAATGAGCAGTTCTTC
TRBV2,TRBJ2-4,NA,few,CASSEREAKNIQYF,TGTGCCAGCAGTGAACGGGAGGCCAAAAACATTCAGTACTTC
TRBV10-3,TRBJ2-1,NA,many,CAITSTASSSYNEQFF,TGTGCCATCACCTCGACCGCCTCGAGCTCCTACAATGAGCAGTTCTTC
TRBV6-5,TRBJ2-7,NA,NA,CASSYSRLPNNEQYF,TGTGCCAGCAGTTACTCGAGACTCCCGAACAATGAGCAGTACTTC
TRBV27,TRBJ1-6,TRBD1,NA,CASSLGNRGLSSPLHF,TGTGCCAGCAGTTTAGGCAACAGGGGATTGTCCTCACCCCTCCACTTT
TRBV2,TRBJ2-1,NA,NA,CASSEWEDEQFF,TGTGCCAGCAGTGAGTGGGAGGATGAGCAGTTCTTC
TRBV6-5,TRBJ2-1,TRBD2,NA,CASSPGSGGAIEQFF,TGTGCCAGCAGTCCGGGGAGCGGGGGGGCCATTGAGCAGTTCTTC
TRBV24-1,TRBJ1-2,NA,once,CATNQGAALDYGYTF,TGTGCCACCAACCAAGGGGCAGCTCTAGACTATGGCTACACCTTC
TRBV20-1,TRBJ1-2,NA,NA,CSARDRRQTSNYGYTF,TGCAGTGCTAGAGATCGCAGACAGACGTCTAACTATGGCTACACCTTC
TRBV27,TRBJ2-5,NA,NA,CASSPSFGETQYF,TGTGCCAGCAGCCCTAGCTTTGGAGAGACCCAGTACTTC
TRBV5-1,TRBJ2-5,TRBD2,NA,CASSLILAGGETQYF,TGCGCCAGCAGCTTGATACTAGCGGGGGGAGAGACCCAGTACTTC
TRBV10-2,TRBJ2-1,TRBD1,few,CASRDRPSSYNEQFF,TGCGCCAGCAGGGACAGGCCAAGCTCCTACAATGAGCAGTTCTTC
TRBV6-5,TRBJ2-7,NA,NA,CASSPRQVSSYEQYF,TGTGCCAGCAGTCCGCGACAGGTCTCCTCCTACGAGCAGTACTTC
TRBV4-1,TRBJ1-2,TRBD1,NA,CASSQSDRARYTF,TGCGCCAGCAGCCAATCTGACAGGGCTCGCTACACCTTC
TRBV27,TRBJ1-2,NA,few,CASNMAGGLPYGYTF,TGTGCCAGCAACATGGCCGGAGGGTTGCCCTATGGCTACACCTTC
TRBV29-1,TRBJ2-1,NA,few,CSVDQAFNEQFF,TGCAGCGTTGACCAAGCTTTCAATGAGCAGTTCTTC
TRBV20-1,TRBJ2-5,TRBD2,once,CSTPWDLAGTETQYF,TGCAGTACGCCCTGGGACCTAGCGGGGACAGAGACCCAGTACTTC
TRBV6-6,TRBJ1-5,NA,NA,CATSLWDSNQPQHF,TGTGCCACTTCACTCTGGGACAGCAATCAGCCCCAGCATTTT
TRBV3-1,TRBJ2-7,NA,NA,CASSQGLASHPEQYF,TGTGCCAGCAGCCAAGGATTGGCTAGCCACCCTGAGCAGTACTTC
TRBV20-1,TRBJ2-5,TRBD1,NA,CSARVRTGPETQYF,TGCAGTGCTAGAGTCCGGACAGGGCCGGAGACCCAGTACTTC
TRBV27,TRBJ2-3,TRBD1,NA,CASSPTGRQGPDTQYF,TGTGCCAGCAGTCCAACCGGGAGACAGGGGCCAGATACGCAGTATTTT
TRBV10-3,TRBJ2-3,NA,NA,CAIRGVEVDDTQYF,TGTGCCATCAGGGGGGTAGAGGTGGACGATACGCAGTATTTT
TRBV18,TRBJ2-7,TRBD2,NA,CASFPGGDASYEQYF,TGTGCCAGCTTTCCCGGGGGGGATGCCTCCTACGAGCAGTACTTC
TRBV2,TRBJ2-7,NA,few,CASSESRGASYEQYF,TGTGCCAGCAGTGAATCCAGGGGGGCGTCGTACGAGCAGTACTTC
TRBV5-1,TRBJ2-3,TRBD2,NA,CASSSLAGGLIVTDTQYF,TGCGCCAGCAGCTCGCTAGCGGGAGGGCTAATAGTGACAGATACGCAGTATTTT
TRBV7-2,TRBJ2-2,TRBD2,few,CASSSSRLAGGLANTGELFF,TGTGCCAGCAGCTCGTCCAGACTAGCGGGGGGACTGGCGAACACCGGGGAGCTGTTTTTT
TRBV21-1,TRBJ2-3,NA,NA,CASSKGGTLGHDGADTQYF,TGTGCCAGCAGCAAAGGTGGGACCTTGGGCCACGATGGTGCAGATACGCAGTATTTT
TRBV3-1,TRBJ2-5,TRBD2,once,CASSQAPGLAPEQYF,TGTGCCAGCAGCCAAGCCCCGGGACTAGCGCCAGAGCAGTACTTC
TRBV12-3/TRBV12-4,TRBJ2-5,TRBD2,NA,CASSLRSGGVVDEQYF,TGTGCCAGCAGTTTACGTTCGGGGGGGGTTGTGGATGAGCAGTACTTC
TRBV10-3,TRBJ2-7,TRBD2,few,CAIRPREGLIYEQYF,TGTGCCATCAGGCCTCGGGAGGGCCTTATTTACGAGCAGTACTTC
TRBV2,TRBJ2-1,TRBD1,few,CASKRTGDDEQFF,TGTGCCAGCAAACGGACAGGGGATGATGAGCAGTTCTTC
TRBV13,TRBJ1-2,TRBD1,NA,CASSTGTEINYGYTF,TGTGCCAGCAGCACCGGGACAGAGATTAACTATGGCTACACCTTC
TRBV3-1,TRBJ2-7,TRBD1,NA,CASSQEGQGPYEQYF,TGTGCCAGCAGCCAAGAGGGACAGGGTCCCTACGAGCAGTACTTC
TRBV7-3,TRBJ2-3,NA,NA,CASSLAHSTDTQYF,TGTGCCAGCAGCTTGGCTCATAGCACAGATACGCAGTATTTT